These T cell receptor beta chains were read from a single sample in a study of cytomegalovirus exposure and HLA in healthy donors. Libraries were prepared by immunoSEQ multiplex PCR; TCRdb keeps only in-frame clonotypes and omits some of them. The sample lists about 76,000 clones, about four fifths occurring once. Specimen: PBMCs. The receptors were gathered from a woman aged 40 to 55 in good health and CMV-seropositive. Each CDR3 is given with its conserved first and last residue. A D gene is named only where the DNA matches it firmly. The size of a clone is reported for some rows only, either as once, few or many, or as a class for expanded clones.

j_gene: TRBJ2-3
abundance: few
len: 14
d_gene: TRBD1
v_gene: TRBV29-1
CDR3nt: TGCAGCGTGCTCCGGGACAGACGCACAGATACGCAGTATTTT
CDR3aa: CSVLRDRRTDTQYF

j_gene: TRBJ1-2
abundance: -
len: 15
d_gene: -
v_gene: TRBV7-2
CDR3nt: TGTGCCAGCAGCTTCTCCTTGGCAGGGAACTATGGCTACACCTTC
CDR3aa: CASSFSLAGNYGYTF

j_gene: TRBJ1-4
abundance: -
len: 15
d_gene: -
v_gene: TRBV7-8
CDR3nt: TGTGCCAGCAGCTTAGAGGCAGGGGTAAATGAAAAACTGTTTTTT
CDR3aa: CASSLEAGVNEKLFF

j_gene: TRBJ2-2
abundance: -
len: 13
d_gene: TRBD1
v_gene: TRBV6-1
CDR3nt: TGTGCCAGCAGTCCCCAGGGGGCCGGGGAGCTGTTTTTT
CDR3aa: CASSPQGAGELFF

j_gene: TRBJ1-5
abundance: -
len: 13
d_gene: -
v_gene: TRBV7-9
CDR3nt: TGTGCCAGCAGCTTAGGGCCTAATCAGCCCCAGCATTTT
CDR3aa: CASSLGPNQPQHF

j_gene: TRBJ2-1
abundance: once
len: 12
d_gene: -
v_gene: TRBV2
CDR3nt: TGTGCCAGCACGAGAAGAGACAATGAGCAGTTCTTC
CDR3aa: CASTRRDNEQFF

j_gene: TRBJ1-1
abundance: -
len: 13
d_gene: -
v_gene: TRBV11-3
CDR3nt: TGTGCCAGCAGCTTTGAGAGGAACACTGAAGCTTTCTTT
CDR3aa: CASSFERNTEAFF

j_gene: TRBJ2-1
abundance: -
len: 15
d_gene: TRBD2
v_gene: TRBV19
CDR3nt: TGTGCCAGTAGTATTCCAGCGGGGGGTAGGGATGAGCAGTTCTTC
CDR3aa: CASSIPAGGRDEQFF

j_gene: TRBJ2-3
abundance: -
len: 17
d_gene: TRBD1
v_gene: TRBV13
CDR3nt: TGTGCCAGCAGCCCTAACAGGGGAAGGAGGAGCACAGATACGCAGTATTTT
CDR3aa: CASSPNRGRRSTDTQYF

j_gene: TRBJ1-2
abundance: -
len: 17
d_gene: TRBD1
v_gene: TRBV5-5
CDR3nt: TGTGCCAGCAGCTTGTATTTCGGGACAGGGGGCAACTATGGCTACACCTTC
CDR3aa: CASSLYFGTGGNYGYTF

j_gene: TRBJ1-5
abundance: -
len: 12
d_gene: -
v_gene: TRBV28
CDR3nt: TGTGCCAGCAGTTTATCCGCCGGGTCCCAGCATTTT
CDR3aa: CASSLSAGSQHF

j_gene: TRBJ1-2
abundance: -
len: 13
d_gene: -
v_gene: TRBV6-5
CDR3nt: TGTGCCAGCAGTTCGGGAGCTAACTATGGCTACACCTTC
CDR3aa: CASSSGANYGYTF

j_gene: TRBJ1-5
abundance: -
len: 14
d_gene: -
v_gene: TRBV30
CDR3nt: TGTGCCTGGAGTCGGGGTGGGATCGATCAGCCCCAGCATTTT
CDR3aa: CAWSRGGIDQPQHF

j_gene: TRBJ2-7
abundance: -
len: 14
d_gene: TRBD2
v_gene: TRBV19
CDR3nt: TGTGCCAGTAGTATCCCCGGGGGGACCTACGAGCAGTACTTC
CDR3aa: CASSIPGGTYEQYF

j_gene: TRBJ1-4
abundance: -
len: 15
d_gene: -
v_gene: TRBV5-1
CDR3nt: TGCGCCAGCAGCTATACCGGACAGATTAATGAAAAACTGTTTTTT
CDR3aa: CASSYTGQINEKLFF

j_gene: TRBJ2-7
abundance: -
len: 19
d_gene: TRBD2
v_gene: TRBV7-2
CDR3nt: TGTGCCAGCAGCTCGACGGTCCCGGGACTAGCGGGGGGGCCCTACGAGCAGTACTTC
CDR3aa: CASSSTVPGLAGGPYEQYF

j_gene: TRBJ2-7
abundance: few
len: 14
d_gene: TRBD1
v_gene: TRBV19
CDR3nt: TGTGCCAGTAGCGTGGGGACAGGGACCTACGAGCAGTACTTC
CDR3aa: CASSVGTGTYEQYF

j_gene: TRBJ2-3
abundance: -
len: 16
d_gene: TRBD2
v_gene: TRBV5-4
CDR3nt: TGTGCCAACAGCTTGTATAGGACTAGCAGCACAGATACGCAGTATTTT
CDR3aa: CANSLYRTSSTDTQYF

j_gene: TRBJ1-1
abundance: -
len: 13
d_gene: TRBD1
v_gene: TRBV30
CDR3nt: TGTGCCTGGGGGGACAGGGGCGGGACTGAAGCTTTCTTT
CDR3aa: CAWGDRGGTEAFF

j_gene: TRBJ2-3
abundance: few
len: 15
d_gene: TRBD2
v_gene: TRBV6-1
CDR3nt: TGTGCCAGCAGGTCGGGACTAGTTTCGGCAGATACGCAGTATTTT
CDR3aa: CASRSGLVSADTQYF

j_gene: TRBJ2-3
abundance: few
len: 16
d_gene: -
v_gene: TRBV13
CDR3nt: TGTGCCAGCAGAGGTTGGGGCGCCAGAGGCACAGATACGCAGTATTTT
CDR3aa: CASRGWGARGTDTQYF

j_gene: TRBJ2-7
abundance: -
len: 12
d_gene: -
v_gene: TRBV6-5
CDR3nt: TGTGCCAGCAGTGTCGTCCTCTACGAGCAGTACTTC
CDR3aa: CASSVVLYEQYF

j_gene: TRBJ1-1
abundance: -
len: 13
d_gene: -
v_gene: TRBV19
CDR3nt: TGTGCCAGTAGCCTTGCGATCGTCACTGAAGCTTTCTTT
CDR3aa: CASSLAIVTEAFF

j_gene: TRBJ1-5
abundance: -
len: 14
d_gene: TRBD1
v_gene: TRBV6-1
CDR3nt: TGTGCCACTCTGGGACAGGGGGCCGGGCAACCCCAGCATTTT
CDR3aa: CATLGQGAGQPQHF

j_gene: TRBJ2-5
abundance: once
len: 14
d_gene: TRBD1
v_gene: TRBV6-5
CDR3nt: TGTGCCAGCAGAACGGGACAGGGGGAAGAGACCCAGTACTTC
CDR3aa: CASRTGQGEETQYF

j_gene: TRBJ1-5
abundance: -
len: 16
d_gene: -
v_gene: TRBV11-3
CDR3nt: TGTGCCAGCAGCTTCCGGCGCAGGCCCCCCAATCAGCCCCAGCATTTT
CDR3aa: CASSFRRRPPNQPQHF